This entry lists 23 T cell receptor beta chains sequenced from one sample in a study of cytomegalovirus exposure and HLA in healthy donors. Primers included in the PCR were 60 Vbeta and 13 Jbeta primers. TCRdb's table, derived via immunoSEQ multiplex PCR, lists solely in-frame clones and lacks some. The sample lists 150,000 to 200,000 clones, around 82% occurring once. The source material was PBMCs. The receptors here all came from a man between 25 and 39 years old in good health and CMV-seronegative.

The rearrangement joins TRBV27 to TRBJ2-5; weak D call: TRBD1 (5 bases). The J call may be mistaken, given a closer DNA end match to TRBJ2-7. Germline CDR1 and CDR2: MNHEY and SMNVEV (reference sequence). The length of the CDR3 is 14 residues. CDR3 nucleotides: TGTGCCAGCAGTTATCAGGGTCCTCCCTACGAGCAGTACTTC. Translation gives CASSYQGPPYEQYF.

CDR3 DNA: TGTGCCAGCAGCTCCCGAAGCGGGACCTTGTACGAGCAGTACTTC. Protein: CASSSRSGTLYEQYF. V usage is TRBV7-2 and J usage is TRBJ2-5, with 7 bases identical to TRBD2. The last part of the DNA fits TRBJ2-7 better; the J call may be wrong. Germline lookup yields CDR1 SGHTA and CDR2 FQGNSA. This CDR3 is 15 amino acids long.

This clone occurred once. V and J are TRBV27 and TRBJ2-7; 8 bases align to TRBD2. In germline, CDR1 is MNHEY, CDR2 SMNVEV (reference sequence). This CDR3 has 15 amino acids. The J segment lost 0 bases and the V segment lost 5 bases, leaving 6 bases of the junction unmatched. The CDR3 DNA sequence: TGTGCCAGCAGTGCACCGGGGGGGGCCTCCTACGAGCAGTACTTC. Translation gives CASSAPGGASYEQYF.

The rearrangement joins TRBV27 to TRBJ2-1, with 14 bases that match TRBD2. The ends lost 4 bases at V and 6 bases at J; junction bases unmatched: 8. Germline-derived CDR1 and CDR2 are MNHEY and SMNVEV (reference sequence). The CDR3 consists of 17 residues. The CDR3 bases are TGTGCCAGCAGTTCCTCCGGGACTAGCGGGGGTACCAATGAGCAGTTCTTC. Its protein is CASSSSGTSGGTNEQFF.

The chain uses TRBV14 and TRBJ2-6; D not resolved. CDR3 length: 16 residues. The germline V gene has CDR1 SGHDN and CDR2 FVKESK. Trimming cost V 0 bases and J 0 bases, with 6 bases left between them. Here the CDR3 DNA reads TGTGCCAGCAGCCAAGATTTTAGCTCTGGGGCCAACGTCCTGACTTTC. Its translation is CASSQDFSSGANVLTF.

On this clone: The junction departs from the called germline gene at one end, perhaps through a read error. V is TRBV2 and J is TRBJ2-3; 10 nucleotides match TRBD2. CDR3 length: 17 residues. Germline assignment: CDR1 SNHLY and CDR2 FYNNEI. CDR3 residues: CPSGLAGDPSFTDTQYF. CDR3 DNA sequence: TGCCCGTCGGGGCTAGCGGGGGATCCCTCCTTCACAGATACGCAGTATTTT.

V is TRBV4-1 and J is TRBJ1-5; D not resolved. Germline V gene data show CDR1 as MGHRA and CDR2 as YSYEKL. This CDR3 contains 15 residues. The ends were cut back, 0 bases at V and 7 bases at J, with 13 bases in the middle. The CDR3 is CASSQDGRSFQPQHF. CDR3 in DNA: TGCGCCAGCAGCCAAGATGGAAGGAGCTTCCAGCCCCAGCATTTT.

This rearrangement joins TRBV10-1 to TRBJ2-1, with D perhaps matching TRBD1 (5 bases). The V gene lost 8 bases and the J gene lost 1 base, with 9 bases spanning the gap. The CDR3 consists of 13 residues. Germline-derived CDR1 and CDR2 are WNHNN and SYGVQD (reference sequence). The CDR3 DNA is TGCGCCAGCGCATCAGGGTCCTACAATGAGCAGTTCTTC. Translation gives CASASGSYNEQFF.

This chain joins TRBV7-2 and TRBJ2-7; 7 nucleotides match TRBD2. This CDR3 is built from 14 residues. With 7 bases clipped from V and 2 bases from J, the junction kept 8 bases outside the gene matches. Germline V lookup: CDR1 SGHTA, CDR2 FQGNSA. The CDR3 is CASTPTGGPYEQYF. CDR3 coding DNA: TGTGCCAGCACCCCTACGGGAGGACCCTACGAGCAGTACTTC. Full variable domain (remainder filled in from reference TRBV7-2 and TRBJ2-7): GAGVSQSPSNKVTEKGKDVELRCDPISGHTALYWYRQSLGQGLEFLIYFQGNSAPDKSGLPSDRFSAERTGGSVSTLTIQRTQQEDSAVYLCASTPTGGPYEQYFGPGTRLTVT.

The chain carries TRBV29-1 and TRBJ2-7, with D uncertain. Trimming took off 0 bases at V and 0 bases at J, with 12 bases between the two ends. Germline V gives CDR1 SQVTM, CDR2 ANQGSEA. The CDR3 consists of 15 residues. CDR3 sequence: CSVEDITTSSYEQYF. CDR3 nucleotide sequence: TGCAGCGTTGAAGATATTACAACCAGCTCCTACGAGCAGTACTTC.

This sequence joins TRBV9 and TRBJ2-1, with D unresolved. The germline gives CDR1 SGDLS, CDR2 YYNGEE. This CDR3 spans 13 amino acids. The V and J ends lost 2 bases and 7 bases respectively, with 10 bases between them. The CDR3 protein is CASSVAPWNEQFF. The CDR3 nucleotides are TGTGCCAGCAGCGTGGCCCCCTGGAATGAGCAGTTCTTC.

CDR3 coding DNA: TGTGCCAGTAGTATATCTGGAGGCACCGGGGAGCTGTTTTTT. The encoded protein is CASSISGGTGELFF. The gene calls are TRBV19 and TRBJ2-2, with D maybe TRBD2 (5 bases). Trimming took 2 bases from V and 4 from J, leaving 8 bases between them. CDR3 size: 14 residues. Germline V CDR1 and CDR2: LNHDA, SQIVND (reference sequence).

The chain has TRBV5-1 and TRBJ1-1, with D possibly TRBD1 on 6 matching bases. Germline-derived CDR1 and CDR2 are SGHRS and YFSETQ. V was cut by 0 bases and J by 5 bases, with 17 bases left in between. The CDR3 covers 16 residues. The CDR3 DNA reads as TGCGCCAGCAGCTTGGGGGGGACAAGGTTGGGGACTGAAGCTTTCTTT. Translated, it gives CASSLGGTRLGTEAFF.

J is TRBJ2-1 and V is TRBV11-2; D not certain. The germline V gene encodes CDR1 SGHAT and CDR2 FQNNGV. V was trimmed by 2 bases and J by 4 bases, leaving 6 bases between them. The CDR3 length is 13 residues. CDR3 sequence (DNA): TGTGCCAGCAGCTTAAACTTGTACAATGAGCAGTTCTTC. It yields the protein CASSLNLYNEQFF.

V and J are TRBV2 and TRBJ1-5, with D perhaps matching TRBD1 (6 bases). V lost 4 bases and J 6 bases, leaving 13 bases between the germline ends. CDR3 length equals 14 residues. The germline gives CDR1 SNHLY, CDR2 FYNNEI. The CDR3 reads CASSVWQGSQPQHF. The CDR3 nucleotides read TGTGCCAGCAGTGTGTGGCAGGGGAGTCAGCCCCAGCATTTT.

This clone was detected only a few times. CDR3 DNA: TGTGCCAGTAGTCGTATCAGCAGGGGGAGAGAGACCCAGTACTTC. Translated: CASSRISRGRETQYF. The V gene is TRBV19, the J gene TRBJ2-5; 7 positions match TRBD1. The V gene's germline CDR1 is LNHDA and CDR2 SQIVND (reference sequence). V was clipped by 5 bases and J by 4 bases; unmatched bases: 10. This CDR3 spans 15 amino acids.

The chain recombines TRBV28 with TRBJ2-5, with 7 bases matching TRBD2. This CDR3 spans 16 amino acids. V trimming: 2 bases; J trimming: 1 base; junction bases outside the gene matches: 7. Per the germline V gene, CDR1 is MDHEN and CDR2 is SYDVKM. CDR3 sequence reads: CASSLMVPGGQETQYF. CDR3 coding DNA: TGTGCCAGCAGTTTAATGGTCCCGGGGGGCCAAGAGACCCAGTACTTC. The full variable domain, its missing parts supplied by reference TRBV28 and TRBJ2-5, is DVKVTQSSRYLVKRTGEKVFLECVQDMDHENMFWYRQDPGLGLRLIYFSYDVKMKEKGDIPEGYSVSREKKERFSLILESASTNQTSMYLCASSLMVPGGQETQYFGPGTRLLVL.

The chain is built from TRBV28 and TRBJ2-4; perhaps TRBD2 as D (7 bases). Germline CDR1 and CDR2: MDHEN and SYDVKM. This CDR3 contains 16 residues. The V end lost 4 bases, the J end lost 6 bases, and 19 bases lay between the germline ends. CDR3 in DNA: TGTGCCAGCAGTTCCCTTGGGGGGGGCCGATTAAACATTCAGTACTTC. It translates to CASSSLGGGRLNIQYF.

This clone was detected only once. One end of the junction is discordant with germline, which a read error may explain. V is TRBV7-9 and J is TRBJ2-1; D is perhaps TRBD1 (6 bases). Germline CDR1 reads SEHNR; CDR2 reads FQNEAQ (reference sequence). This CDR3 contains 11 residues. Here the CDR3 DNA reads TGTTCCAGCAGCTTAAGGGGGGAGCAGTTCTTC. Amino acid sequence: CSSSLRGEQFF.

The rearrangement uses TRBV7-2 and TRBJ2-1; tentative D call: TRBD1 (6 bases). CDR1 is SGHTA, CDR2 FQGNSA, per germline. CDR3 length equals 16 residues. Trimming cost V 5 bases and J 8 bases, with 22 bases left between them. CDR3 nucleotide sequence: TGTGCCAGCAGCCACCGGGACAACCGCGAAGGACATGAGCAGTTCTTC. Encoded protein: CASSHRDNREGHEQFF.

A few counts support this clone. The V and J genes are TRBV29-1 and TRBJ1-2; D remains unclear. The CDR3 totals 12 residues. V shed 4 bases and J shed 5 bases, with 11 bases lying between them. Germline assignment: CDR1 SQVTM and CDR2 ANQGSEA. The CDR3 reads CSVAGLTYGYTF. The CDR3 nucleotides are TGCAGCGTTGCCGGACTTACATATGGCTACACCTTC.

The rearrangement uses TRBV7-2 and TRBJ2-3; 7 nucleotides line up with TRBD2. Germline-derived CDR1 and CDR2 are SGHTA and FQGNSA. V shed 2 bases and J 0 bases; nucleotides not matched to a gene: 2. This CDR3 is built from 15 residues. For the CDR3, the DNA is TGTGCCAGCAGCTTAATGGGAGGGAGCACAGATACGCAGTATTTT. Protein product: CASSLMGGSTDTQYF.

The CDR3 here is CASKTGGIYGYTF. CDR3 bases: TGTGCCAGCAAGACAGGGGGGATCTATGGCTACACCTTC. The V call is TRBV28, the J call TRBJ1-2; the match to TRBD1 covers 9 bases. The CDR3 has 13 residues. Germline V lookup: CDR1 MDHEN, CDR2 SYDVKM. Germline trimming cut 7 bases from V and 4 bases from J; bases unmatched to any gene: 4.